This section outlines one T cell receptor (beta chain) sequence together with its context. Antigen specificity is unknown. The data belong to a study of cytomegalovirus exposure and HLA in healthy donors. Study results and limitations: Later work found most CMV-associated TCR beta chains apparently HLA-restricted. Among donors in an Asian-associated ancestry cluster, a later analysis reportedly found fewer N-insertions than the roughly 730-donor mean.

Trimming shortened V by 5 bases and J by 8 bases, and 9 bases separated the two germline ends. From germline, CDR1 is MNHNS and CDR2 SASEGT. The CDR3 is 12 amino acids. Healthy bone marrow donors made up the donor group. Donors had nominal health at sampling but likely had unrecorded immune exposures. The primer mix had 60 Vbeta and 13 Jbeta primers. The protocol was immunoSEQ multiplex PCR, while the TCRdb copy is restricted to in-frame clones and leaves out a portion. This table has some 140,000 clones, roughly 80% appearing once. The J gene is TRBJ1-4, the V gene TRBV6-1, with D uncertain. Sequencing was performed on PBMCs. This receptor was identified in a man between 18 and 29 years old in good health and CMV-seronegative. CDR3 protein: CASSRRKEKLFF. The DNA of the CDR3 is TGTGCCAGCAGTAGGAGAAAGGAAAAACTGTTTTTT.